Listed here is a single T cell receptor beta chain. The data derive from a study of blood T cell repertoires in COVID-19. This CDR3 is built from 15 residues. The V and J ends lost 5 bases and 5 bases, in that order; junction bases with no gene match: 10. In germline, CDR1 is MDHEN, CDR2 SYDVKM. Sequencing used immunoSEQ multiplex PCR; TCRdb keeps in-frame clones, though not all of them. This sample has 250,000 to 350,000 clones, with 87% found just once. The TCR comes from a woman between 35 and 50 years old who had recovered from COVID-19. This chain joins TRBV28 and TRBJ1-2, with 8 bases aligning to TRBD1. The material sequenced was PBMCs or T cells enriched from blood (not recorded which). The CDR3 region has the DNA TGTGCCAGCAGTCCAGGACAGGGCTCTTGGTATGGCTACACCTTC. As protein: CASSPGQGSWYGYTF.